This is a list of T cell receptor beta chains from one sample in a study of PD-L1 blockade in urothelial cancer. The repertoire was sequenced with immunoSEQ multiplex PCR; TCRdb's copy has only in-frame clones and lacks some. This table has under 35,000 clones, about 89% appearing once. The sample here was PBMCs, taken around atezolizumab (anti-PD-L1) treatment. Receptors originate from an older man with urothelial cancer. The CDR3 runs from the conserved cysteine through the conserved F or W. A D gene is named only where the DNA matches it firmly. The size of a clone is reported for some rows only, either as once, few or many, or as a class for expanded clones.

CDR3,DNA,size,D,V,J
CASSQGGQGESGNTIYF,TGTGCCAGCAGCCAAGGGGGACAGGGGGAATCGGGAAACACCATATATTTT,.,TRBD1,TRBV4-2,TRBJ1-3
CASSPGHGTFYEQYF,TGTGCCAGCAGCCCGGGACACGGAACTTTCTACGAGCAGTACTTC,.,.,TRBV7-9,TRBJ2-7
CASRTEDSSYEQYF,TGCGCCAGCAGGACGGAGGACAGCTCCTACGAGCAGTACTTC,.,.,TRBV10-2,TRBJ2-7
CASSLALARSGNTIYF,TGTGCCAGCAGCTTAGCGCTGGCGAGGTCTGGAAACACCATATATTTT,.,.,TRBV7-8,TRBJ1-3
CASSMTGSSGNQPQHF,TGTGCCAGTAGTATGACAGGTAGCTCTGGCAATCAGCCCCAGCATTTT,.,.,TRBV19,TRBJ1-5
CASSLTGPAVREQFF,TGTGCCAGCAGTTTGACTGGACCAGCGGTCCGGGAGCAGTTCTTC,.,.,TRBV28,TRBJ2-1
CSGRQGASDTQYF,TGCAGCGGGCGACAGGGGGCCTCAGATACGCAGTATTTT,.,TRBD1,TRBV29-1,TRBJ2-3
CASSSRADRLDGYTF,TGTGCCAGCTCATCACGAGCGGACAGGTTGGATGGCTACACCTTC,once,TRBD1,TRBV18,TRBJ1-2
CASNGGQYYGYTF,TGTGCCAGCAACGGGGGACAGTACTATGGCTACACCTTC,.,TRBD1,TRBV28,TRBJ1-2
CASSGTSGRRVFF,TGTGCCAGCTCCGGGACTAGCGGGAGGAGGGTGTTCTTC,.,TRBD2,TRBV6-4,TRBJ2-1
CASSYGTAAYEQYF,TGTGCCAGCAGTTATGGGACAGCGGCCTACGAGCAGTACTTC,.,TRBD1,TRBV6-5,TRBJ2-7
CASSMSLSLAGALLDTQYF,TGTGCCAGTAGTATGTCGCTTTCGCTAGCGGGCGCCCTCTTGGATACGCAGTATTTT,.,TRBD2,TRBV19,TRBJ2-3
CASRLIMGRRYNEQFF,TGTGCCAGCCGCCTAATAATGGGGAGGAGATACAATGAGCAGTTCTTC,.,.,TRBV27,TRBJ2-1
CSVAAGGHSYEQYF,TGCAGCGTTGCTGCGGGAGGCCACTCCTACGAGCAGTACTTC,.,TRBD2,TRBV29-1,TRBJ2-7
CASSLRGGAGGELFF,TGTGCCAGCAGCTTAAGAGGGGGGGCTGGCGGGGAGCTGTTTTTT,.,.,TRBV7-2,TRBJ2-2
CASSLEFGGGQETQYF,TGTGCCAGCAGCTTAGAGTTTGGCGGGGGTCAAGAGACCCAGTACTTC,.,TRBD2,TRBV7-2,TRBJ2-5
CASSRKPGQTYGYTF,TGTGCCAGCAGTAGGAAACCGGGACAGACCTATGGCTACACCTTC,.,TRBD1,TRBV2,TRBJ1-2
CASSLLSRFNEKLFF,TGTGCCAGCAGTTTATTGTCCAGATTTAATGAAAAACTGTTTTTT,.,.,TRBV28,TRBJ1-4
CASSSRLAGRTGELFF,TGTGCCAGCAGCTCGCGACTAGCGGGAAGGACCGGGGAGCTGTTTTTT,.,TRBD2,TRBV5-6,TRBJ2-2
CASSQNMGASYGYTF,TGTGCCAGCAGCCAGAATATGGGGGCAAGCTATGGCTACACCTTC,.,.,TRBV11-2,TRBJ1-2
CSVAISGGAGNTIYF,TGCAGCGTTGCAATTTCCGGCGGTGCGGGAAACACCATATATTTT,.,.,TRBV29-1,TRBJ1-3
CASSSLAGGELFF,TGTGCCAGCTCATCCCTAGCGGGAGGGGAGCTGTTTTTT,.,TRBD2,TRBV18,TRBJ2-2
CASSVAGGPNTGELFF,TGTGCCAGCAGCGTAGCGGGCGGGCCGAACACCGGGGAGCTGTTTTTT,few,.,TRBV9,TRBJ2-2